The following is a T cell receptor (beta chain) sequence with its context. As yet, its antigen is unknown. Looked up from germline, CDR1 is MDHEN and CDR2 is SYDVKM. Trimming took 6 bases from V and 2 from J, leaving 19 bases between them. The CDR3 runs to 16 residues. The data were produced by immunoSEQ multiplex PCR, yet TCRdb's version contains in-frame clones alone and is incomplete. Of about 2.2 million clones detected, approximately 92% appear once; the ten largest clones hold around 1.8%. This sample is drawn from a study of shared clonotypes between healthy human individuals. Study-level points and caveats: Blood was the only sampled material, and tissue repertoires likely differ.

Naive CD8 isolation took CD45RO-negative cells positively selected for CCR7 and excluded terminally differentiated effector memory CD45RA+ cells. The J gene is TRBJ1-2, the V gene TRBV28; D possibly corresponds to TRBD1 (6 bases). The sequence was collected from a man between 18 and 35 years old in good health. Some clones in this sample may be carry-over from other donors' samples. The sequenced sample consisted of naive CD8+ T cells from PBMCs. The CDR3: CASSPELGQKNYGYTF. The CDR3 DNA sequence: TGTGCCAGCAGCCCGGAGTTAGGACAGAAGAACTATGGCTACACCTTC.